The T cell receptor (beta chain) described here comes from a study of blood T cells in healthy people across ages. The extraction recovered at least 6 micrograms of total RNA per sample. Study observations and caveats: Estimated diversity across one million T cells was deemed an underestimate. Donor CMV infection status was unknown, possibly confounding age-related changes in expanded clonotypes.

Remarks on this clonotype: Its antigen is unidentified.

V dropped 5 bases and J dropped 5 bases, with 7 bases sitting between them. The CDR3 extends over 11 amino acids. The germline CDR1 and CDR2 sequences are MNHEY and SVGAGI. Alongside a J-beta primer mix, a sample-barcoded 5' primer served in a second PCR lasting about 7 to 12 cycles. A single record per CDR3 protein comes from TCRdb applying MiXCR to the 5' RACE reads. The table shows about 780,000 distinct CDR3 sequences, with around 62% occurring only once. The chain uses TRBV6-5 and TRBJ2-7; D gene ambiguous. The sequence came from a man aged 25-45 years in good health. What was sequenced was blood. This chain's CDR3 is CASSPRHEQYF. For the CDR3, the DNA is TGTGCCAGCAGTCCCCGCCACGAGCAGTACTTC.